This entry concerns a single T cell receptor (beta chain). This record comes from a study of cytomegalovirus exposure and HLA in healthy donors. PCR primers comprised 60 Vbeta and 13 Jbeta primers. Only in-frame clones appear in the TCRdb table, and some are missing; sequencing was by immunoSEQ multiplex PCR. The repertoire includes 80,000 or so clones, around three quarters of them detected once, and around 3.6% sits in the top ten. After removal of 6 bases from V and 4 bases from J, the junction contained 5 bases not matched to a gene. CDR3 length equals 14 residues. Germline CDR1 is MNHEY and CDR2 is SVGAGI.

This sequence was found in a man aged 40-55 years in good health and CMV-seronegative. The J gene is TRBJ1-4, the V gene TRBV6-5, with 7 bases fitting TRBD1. The sequenced sample was PBMCs. The CDR3, as DNA: TGTGCCAGCAGGGCCCGACAGGGTAATGAAAAACTGTTTTTT. It specifies CASRARQGNEKLFF.